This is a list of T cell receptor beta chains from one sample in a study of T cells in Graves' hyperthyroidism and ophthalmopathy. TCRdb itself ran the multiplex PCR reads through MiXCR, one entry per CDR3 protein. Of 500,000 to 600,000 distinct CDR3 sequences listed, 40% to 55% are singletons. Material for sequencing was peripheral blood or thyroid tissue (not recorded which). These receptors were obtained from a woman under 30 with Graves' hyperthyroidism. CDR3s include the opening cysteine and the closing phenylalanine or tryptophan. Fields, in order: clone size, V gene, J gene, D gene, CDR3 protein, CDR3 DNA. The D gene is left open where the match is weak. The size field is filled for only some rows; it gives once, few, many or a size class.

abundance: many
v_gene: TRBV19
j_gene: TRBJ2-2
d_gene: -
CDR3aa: CASSSGFDTGELFF
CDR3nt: TGTGCCAGTAGCAGTGGCTTTGACACCGGGGAGCTGTTTTTT

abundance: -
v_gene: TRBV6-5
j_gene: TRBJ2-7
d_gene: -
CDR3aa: CASSTGGGKVYEQYF
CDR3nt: TGTGCCAGCAGCACGGGGGGCGGGAAAGTCTACGAGCAGTACTTC

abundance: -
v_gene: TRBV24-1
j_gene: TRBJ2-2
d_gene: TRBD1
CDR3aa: CATSETGTGGAYGELFF
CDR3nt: TGTGCCACCAGTGAAACCGGGACAGGGGGCGCTTACGGGGAGCTGTTTTTT

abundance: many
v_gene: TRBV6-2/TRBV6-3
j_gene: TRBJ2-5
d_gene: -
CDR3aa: CASSGDSLVSDTQYF
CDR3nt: TGTGCCAGCAGTGGGGACTCGCTCGTATCGGACACCCAGTACTTC

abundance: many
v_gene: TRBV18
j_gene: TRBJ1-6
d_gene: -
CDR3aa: CASSPPTGGVSPLHF
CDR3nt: TGTGCCAGCTCACCACCGACAGGAGGGGTATCACCCCTCCACTTT

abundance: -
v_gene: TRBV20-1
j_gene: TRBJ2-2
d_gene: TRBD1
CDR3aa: CSAKRDRVGELFF
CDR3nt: TGCAGTGCAAAAAGGGACAGGGTAGGGGAGCTGTTTTTT

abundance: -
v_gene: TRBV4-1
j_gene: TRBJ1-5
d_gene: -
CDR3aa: CASSQELGSNQPQHF
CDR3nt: TGCGCCAGCAGCCAAGAACTCGGGAGCAATCAGCCCCAGCATTTT

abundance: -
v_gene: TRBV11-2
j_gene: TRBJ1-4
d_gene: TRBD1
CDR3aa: CASSQGAGTGSGKLFF
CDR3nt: TGCGCCAGCAGCCAGGGGGCGGGGACAGGGTCAGGAAAACTGTTTTTT

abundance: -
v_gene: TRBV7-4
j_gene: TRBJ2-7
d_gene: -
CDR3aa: CASSLYTNTGELYF
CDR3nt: TGTGCCAGCAGTCTATACACGAACACCGGGGAGCTGTACTTC

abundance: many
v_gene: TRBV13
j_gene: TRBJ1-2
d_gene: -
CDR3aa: CASSLGMPPLYGYTF
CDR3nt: TGTGCCAGCAGCTTGGGAATGCCCCCCCTCTATGGCTACACCTTC

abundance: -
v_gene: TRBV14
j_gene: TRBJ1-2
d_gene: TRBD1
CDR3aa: CASSPLRGSTGRAGYTF
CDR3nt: TGTGCCAGCAGCCCCCTACGGGGTTCGACAGGGAGAGCGGGCTACACCTTC

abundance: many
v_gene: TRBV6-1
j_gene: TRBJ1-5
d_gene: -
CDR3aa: CASRGGVVSNQPQHF
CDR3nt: TGTGCCAGCAGAGGGGGGGTTGTGAGCAATCAGCCCCAGCATTTT

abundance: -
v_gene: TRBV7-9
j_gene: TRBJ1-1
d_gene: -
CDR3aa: CASSRFTTAQGTEAFF
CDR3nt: TGTGCCAGCAGCCGCTTTACCACGGCCCAAGGCACTGAAGCTTTCTTT

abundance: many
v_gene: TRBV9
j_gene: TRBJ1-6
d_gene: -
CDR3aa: CASSGAGANSPLHF
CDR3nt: TGTGCCAGCAGCGGGGCAGGGGCTAATTCACCCCTCCACTTT

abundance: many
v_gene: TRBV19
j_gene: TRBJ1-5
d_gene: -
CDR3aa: CASSIPGNNQPQHF
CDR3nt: TGTGCCAGTAGTATACCAGGCAACAATCAGCCCCAGCATTTT

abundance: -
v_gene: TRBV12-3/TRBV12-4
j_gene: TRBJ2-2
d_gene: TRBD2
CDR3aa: CASRPGGETGELFF
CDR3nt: TGTGCCAGCAGACCGGGAGGCGAGACCGGGGAGCTGTTTTTT

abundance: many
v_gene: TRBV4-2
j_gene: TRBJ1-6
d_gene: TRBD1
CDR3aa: CASSVRDRMVSDNSPLHF
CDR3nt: TGTGCCAGCAGCGTCCGGGACAGGATGGTGAGCGATAATTCACCCCTCCACTTT

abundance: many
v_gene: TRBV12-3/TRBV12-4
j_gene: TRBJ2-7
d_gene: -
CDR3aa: CASTSGVLRYEQYF
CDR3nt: TGTGCCAGCACCTCAGGGGTCCTTCGCTACGAGCAGTACTTC

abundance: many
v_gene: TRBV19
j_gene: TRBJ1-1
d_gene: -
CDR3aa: CASSIWGGMNTEAFF
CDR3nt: TGTGCCAGTAGTATTTGGGGCGGGATGAACACTGAAGCTTTCTTT

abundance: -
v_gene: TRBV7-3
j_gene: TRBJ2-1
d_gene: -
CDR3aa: CASSLRSLAPQNYNEQFF
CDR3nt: TGTGCCAGCAGCTTAAGAAGCCTAGCGCCTCAAAACTACAATGAGCAGTTCTTC

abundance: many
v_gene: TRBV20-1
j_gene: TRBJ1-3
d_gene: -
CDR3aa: CSASLTVPFSGNTIYF
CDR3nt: TGCAGTGCTAGTCTAACAGTCCCGTTCTCTGGAAACACCATATATTTT

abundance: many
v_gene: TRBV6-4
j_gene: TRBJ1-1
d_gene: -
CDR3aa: CASRVGLDTEAFF
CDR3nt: TGTGCCAGCAGGGTTGGTTTGGACACTGAAGCTTTCTTT

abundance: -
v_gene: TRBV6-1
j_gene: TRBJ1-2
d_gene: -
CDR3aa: CASSPGPSPDGYTF
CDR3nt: TGTGCCAGCAGTCCCGGGCCCTCCCCTGACGGCTACACCTTC

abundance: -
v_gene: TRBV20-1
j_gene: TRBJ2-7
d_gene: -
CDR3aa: CSADRNNEQYF
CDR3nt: TGCAGTGCTGACAGGAACAATGAGCAGTACTTC

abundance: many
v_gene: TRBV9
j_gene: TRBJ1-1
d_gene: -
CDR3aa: CASSVGRNTEAFF
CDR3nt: TGTGCCAGTAGTGTAGGGAGGAACACTGAAGCTTTCTTT

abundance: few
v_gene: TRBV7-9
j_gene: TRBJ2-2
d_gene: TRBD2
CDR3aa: CASSSVLGTSGRATSAGELFF
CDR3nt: TGTGCCAGCAGCTCCGTGTTGGGGACTAGCGGGAGGGCCACGTCTGCCGGGGAGCTGTTTTTT

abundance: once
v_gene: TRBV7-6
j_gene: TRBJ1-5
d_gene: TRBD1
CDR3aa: CASSFLVGQGGVEPQHF
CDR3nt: TGTGCCAGCAGCTTTCTTGTGGGACAGGGAGGTGTTGAGCCCCAGCATTTT

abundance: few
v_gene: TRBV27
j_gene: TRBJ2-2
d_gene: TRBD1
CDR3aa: CASSLAGTATGELFF
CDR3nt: TGTGCCAGCAGTTTAGCCGGGACAGCCACCGGGGAGCTGTTTTTT

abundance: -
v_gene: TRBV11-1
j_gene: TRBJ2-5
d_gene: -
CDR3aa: CASSHDSLNREPQYF
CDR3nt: TGTGCCAGCAGTCATGACAGCCTAAACCGGGAACCCCAGTACTTC

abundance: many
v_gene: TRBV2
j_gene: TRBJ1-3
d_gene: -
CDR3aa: CASSDSYSGNTIYF
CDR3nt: TGTGCCAGCAGTGACAGCTACTCTGGAAACACCATATATTTT

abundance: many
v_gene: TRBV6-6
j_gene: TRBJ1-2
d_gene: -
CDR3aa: CASRGREDYGYTF
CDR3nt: TGTGCCAGCAGAGGCAGGGAGGACTATGGCTACACCTTC

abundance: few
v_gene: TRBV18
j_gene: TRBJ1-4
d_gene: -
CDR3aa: CASSYRVGEKLFF
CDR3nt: TGTGCCAGCTCTTACCGGGTCGGAGAAAAACTGTTTTTT

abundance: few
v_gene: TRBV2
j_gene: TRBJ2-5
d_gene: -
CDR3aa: CASSENSRRQKSETQYF
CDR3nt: TGTGCCAGCAGTGAAAATTCCAGGCGACAGAAGTCAGAGACCCAGTACTTC

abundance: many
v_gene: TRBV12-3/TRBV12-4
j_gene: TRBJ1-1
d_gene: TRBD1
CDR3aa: CASSLRTGNVWDSNTEAFF
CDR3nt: TGTGCCAGCAGCCTCCGGACAGGGAACGTCTGGGACTCGAACACTGAAGCTTTCTTT

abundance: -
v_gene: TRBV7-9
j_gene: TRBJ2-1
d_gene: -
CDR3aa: CASSFSLGSPYNEQFF
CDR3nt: TGTGCCAGCAGCTTCTCGTTGGGATCACCCTACAATGAGCAGTTCTTC